This TCR beta chain was recovered during a study of control samples from healthy donors and cancer patients. The protocol was immunoSEQ multiplex PCR, while the TCRdb copy is restricted to in-frame clones and leaves out a portion. The sample contains 150,000 to 200,000 clones, approximately 94% of which appear only once. This CDR3 has 16 amino acids. The ends were cut back, 5 bases at V and 0 bases at J, with 16 bases in the middle. From germline, CDR1 is SGHAT and CDR2 FQNNGV. This TCR derives from a woman younger than 30 in good health. Sequenced sample: blood. V is TRBV11-2 and J is TRBJ1-2, with D unclear. The CDR3 reads CASSPQQYYSNYGYTF. CDR3 nucleotides: TGTGCCAGCAGCCCGCAACAGTATTACTCTAACTATGGCTACACCTTC. Full variable domain (remainder filled in from reference TRBV11-2 and TRBJ1-2): EAGVAQSPRYKIIEKRQSVAFWCNPISGHATLYWYQQILGQGPKLLIQFQNNGVVDDSQLPKDRFSAERLKGVDSTLKIQPAKLEDSAVYLCASSPQQYYSNYGYTFGSGTRLTVV.